The rows below give T cell receptor beta chains drawn from one sample of a study of human T cells and chemical hapten exposure. From the RACE reads, TCRdb called clonotypes with MiXCR, one entry per CDR3 protein. The sample holds about 82,000 distinct CDR3 sequences, roughly 13% seen once. This specimen was whole blood, taken in connection with sensitization to the hapten diphenylcyclopropenone (DPC). The origin of the receptors is a woman aged 45-65 years with alopecia areata. Some clones in this sample may be carry-over from other donors' samples. Each CDR3 is given with its conserved first and last residue. The D gene is left open where the match is weak. Some rows have no size entry. The others give once, few or many, or a class for an expanded clone.

abundance,v_gene,j_gene,d_gene,CDR3aa,CDR3nt
NA,TRBV2,TRBJ2-7,NA,CASSVSREQYF,TGTGCCAGCAGTGTTAGCCGCGAGCAGTACTTC
few,TRBV2,TRBJ2-3,NA,CASSQGIADTQYF,TGTGCCAGCAGCCAAGGGATCGCGGATACGCAGTATTTT
few,TRBV29-1,TRBJ2-5,TRBD1,CSVRTGNVLETQYF,TGCAGCGTCAGGACAGGGAATGTCCTAGAGACCCAGTACTTC
few,TRBV7-3,TRBJ2-1,TRBD1,CASSPGGQGSYNEQFF,TGTGCCAGCAGTCCCGGGGGACAGGGTTCCTACAATGAGCAGTTCTTC
many,TRBV7-9,TRBJ1-1,NA,CASENGPEAFF,TGTGCCAGCGAAAATGGACCTGAAGCTTTCTTT
many,TRBV10-3,TRBJ2-7,NA,CAISAMLAYEQYF,TGTGCCATCAGTGCTATGCTGGCCTACGAGCAGTACTTC
many,TRBV20-1,TRBJ1-1,NA,CSARSGRGNTEAFF,TGCAGTGCTAGATCGGGCCGGGGGAACACTGAAGCTTTCTTT
few,TRBV15,TRBJ1-4,NA,CATSRDGRVATNEKLFF,TGTGCCACCAGCAGAGATGGGCGAGTTGCAACTAATGAAAAACTGTTTTTT
NA,TRBV28,TRBJ1-3,NA,CAGLRGNTIYF,TGTGCCGGACTAAGGGGAAACACCATATATTTT
few,TRBV12-3/TRBV12-4,TRBJ2-1,TRBD2,CASLAGARNEQFF,TGTGCCAGTTTAGCGGGAGCTCGTAATGAGCAGTTCTTC
few,TRBV5-6,TRBJ1-1,NA,CASSTPALGEAFF,TGTGCCAGCAGCACACCGGCGTTAGGGGAAGCTTTCTTT
many,TRBV12-3/TRBV12-4,TRBJ1-1,NA,CASSLARRLNTEAFF,TGTGCCAGCAGTTTAGCCAGACGGTTAAACACTGAAGCTTTCTTT
NA,TRBV20-1,TRBJ2-7,NA,CSARVSGLEQYF,TGCAGTGCTAGAGTGTCCGGTTTGGAGCAGTACTTC
NA,TRBV5-6,TRBJ2-3,NA,CASSFLSGSDTQYF,TGTGCCAGCAGCTTTCTATCGGGGTCAGATACGCAGTATTTT
few,TRBV20-1,TRBJ1-6,TRBD1,CSAELPGQGIELEYNSPLHF,TGCAGTGCTGAGCTTCCGGGACAGGGGATCGAGTTGGAATATAATTCACCCCTCCACTTT
many,TRBV28,TRBJ1-2,NA,CASYRTAYGYTF,TGTGCCAGCTATCGGACAGCCTATGGCTACACCTTC
few,TRBV5-1,TRBJ2-3,NA,CASSTTRDIPIKQYF,TGCGCCAGCAGCACCACGAGGGACATTCCTATAAAGCAGTATTTT
few,TRBV20-1,TRBJ2-3,NA,CSALGTGAGTDTQYF,TGCAGTGCTCTAGGTACGGGAGCAGGCACAGATACGCAGTATTTT
NA,TRBV3-1,TRBJ1-6,TRBD1,CASSQGQGLRSPLHF,TGTGCCAGCAGTCAAGGACAGGGGTTGCGGTCACCCCTCCACTTT
few,TRBV7-6,TRBJ1-2,NA,CASSPLVLKDGEYGYTF,TGTGCCAGCAGCCCCCTGGTGCTTAAGGACGGGGAGTATGGCTACACCTTC
many,TRBV29-1,TRBJ2-5,NA,CSVGSNQETQYF,TGCAGCGTTGGGAGTAACCAAGAGACCCAGTACTTC
NA,TRBV29-1,TRBJ1-1,NA,CSVKGGVNTEAFF,TGCAGCGTTAAAGGGGGGGTGAACACTGAAGCTTTCTTT
many,TRBV12-3/TRBV12-4,TRBJ1-2,NA,CASSLYSGYGYTF,TGTGCCAGCAGTTTATACAGTGGCTATGGCTACACCTTC
once,TRBV29-1,TRBJ2-3,NA,CSATYTDTQYF,TGCAGCGCTACGTACACAGATACGCAGTATTTT
few,TRBV27,TRBJ1-2,NA,CASSRGAYYGYTF,TGTGCCAGCAGTAGAGGGGCGTACTATGGCTACACCTTC
few,TRBV19,TRBJ1-5,NA,CASSVGVRQPQHF,TGTGCCAGTAGTGTTGGGGTGCGTCAGCCCCAGCATTTT
few,TRBV6-2/TRBV6-3,TRBJ2-3,TRBD2,CASSSGLAGGGTDTQYF,TGTGCCAGCAGCTCCGGACTAGCGGGAGGTGGCACAGATACGCAGTATTTT
NA,TRBV30,TRBJ2-3,TRBD2,CAWTPGSGRMDTQYF,TGTGCCTGGACCCCGGGTAGCGGGAGAATGGATACGCAGTATTTT
few,TRBV11-2,TRBJ2-1,TRBD2,CASSWRRRRQGLLAGEGNEQFF,TGTGCCAGCAGCTGGAGGCGTAGGAGGCAGGGGCTTCTAGCGGGAGAAGGAAATGAGCAGTTCTTC
few,TRBV29-1,TRBJ2-5,NA,CSVRDAEETQYF,TGCAGCGTTCGGGACGCCGAAGAGACCCAGTACTTC
few,TRBV29-1,TRBJ1-2,NA,CSVDRPTGGGYTF,TGCAGCGTTGATCGGCCGACAGGAGGAGGCTACACCTTC
once,TRBV6-1,TRBJ1-5,NA,CASSAGHHSNQPQHF,TGTGCCAGCAGTGCGGGACATCATAGCAATCAGCCCCAGCATTTT
NA,TRBV12-3/TRBV12-4,TRBJ2-5,NA,CASSLERTTQYF,TGTGCCAGCAGTTTAGAACGTACGACCCAGTACTTC
many,TRBV28,TRBJ2-5,NA,CASSFLQGAQETQYF,TGTGCCAGCAGTTTTCTCCAGGGCGCCCAAGAGACCCAGTACTTC
NA,TRBV2,TRBJ1-3,TRBD1,CASSPGQTSGNTIYF,TGTGCCAGCAGTCCGGGACAGACATCTGGAAACACCATATATTTT
many,TRBV14,TRBJ2-3,TRBD2,CASSQASGSADTQYF,TGTGCCAGCAGCCAAGCTAGCGGGAGTGCAGATACGCAGTATTTT
many,TRBV3-1,TRBJ2-5,NA,CASSQGNREWWLETQYF,TGTGCCAGCAGCCAAGGGAACAGGGAGTGGTGGTTGGAGACCCAGTACTTC
NA,TRBV18,TRBJ2-5,NA,CASSRRDPETQYF,TGTGCCAGCTCACGCAGGGACCCGGAGACCCAGTACTTC
NA,TRBV20-1,TRBJ1-2,NA,CSNKRGIGYTF,TGCAGTAACAAGAGGGGAATTGGCTACACCTTC
NA,TRBV3-1,TRBJ1-2,TRBD1,CASSQRTGGRYGYTF,TGTGCCAGCAGCCAAAGAACAGGGGGCCGATATGGCTACACCTTC
few,TRBV28,TRBJ1-5,NA,CASGTPALQPQHF,TGTGCCAGCGGGACACCTGCTTTACAGCCCCAGCATTTT
few,TRBV10-2,TRBJ2-3,TRBD2,CASSGPGGSTDTQYF,TGCGCCAGCAGTGGCCCGGGAGGAAGCACAGATACGCAGTATTTT
many,TRBV10-3,TRBJ2-7,TRBD2,CAISEGSGSYEQYF,TGTGCCATCAGTGAAGGTAGCGGGAGCTACGAGCAGTACTTC
NA,TRBV2,TRBJ2-7,NA,CASSEEGPYEQYF,TGTGCCAGCAGTGAGGAAGGGCCCTACGAGCAGTACTTC
many,TRBV29-1,TRBJ1-2,TRBD1,CSATRGQGLNYGYTF,TGCAGCGCAACCCGCGGACAGGGACTTAACTATGGCTACACCTTC